The entry below gives a single T cell receptor beta chain sequence along with its context. The sample originates from a study of blood T cell repertoires in COVID-19. Assay: immunoSEQ multiplex PCR; the TCRdb copy retains only in-frame clones and omits some. Seen here are under 250,000 clones, about four fifths observed once, and the top ten hold roughly 3.2%. The CDR3 consists of 17 residues. V shed 3 bases and J shed 7 bases, with 23 bases lying between them. Germline CDR1 and CDR2: SGHRS and YFSETQ. The specimen sequenced was peripheral blood. The chain combines TRBV5-1 with TRBJ2-1; possibly TRBD2 for D (6 bases). The TCR comes from a woman aged 18-30 years with acute or convalescent COVID-19. This CDR3 reads CASSSINLGGAGNEQFF. The CDR3 DNA is TGCGCCAGCAGCTCAATTAATCTGGGGGGTGCGGGTAATGAGCAGTTCTTC.